The present TCR beta chain was sequenced within a study of control samples from healthy donors and cancer patients. With V trimmed by 4 bases and J by 2 bases, 9 bases remained unmatched. This CDR3 is 16 amino acids long. CDR1 SGHRS and CDR2 YFSETQ come from the germline V gene. This clone showed up just once. Profiled with immunoSEQ multiplex PCR; TCRdb holds only in-frame clones, not every one. The sample contains about 58,000 clones, around 90% of which appear only once. This sequence joins TRBV5-1 and TRBJ2-3; 8 nucleotides align to TRBD2. This clonotype was obtained from a man between 60 and 75 years old with colorectal cancer. Source material: PBMCs. CDR3 sequence: CASSPISGGVTDTQYF. CDR3 bases: TGCGCCAGCAGCCCTATCAGCGGGGGCGTCACAGATACGCAGTATTTT.